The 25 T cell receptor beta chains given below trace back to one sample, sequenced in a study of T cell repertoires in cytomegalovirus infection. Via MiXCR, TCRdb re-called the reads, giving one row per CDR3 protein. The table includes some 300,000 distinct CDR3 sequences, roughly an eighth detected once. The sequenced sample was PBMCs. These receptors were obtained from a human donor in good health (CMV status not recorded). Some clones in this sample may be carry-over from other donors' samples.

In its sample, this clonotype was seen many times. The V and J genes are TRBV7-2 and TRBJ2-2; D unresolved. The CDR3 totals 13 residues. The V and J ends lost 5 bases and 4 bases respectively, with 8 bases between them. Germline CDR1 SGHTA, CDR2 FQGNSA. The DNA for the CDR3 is TGTGCCAGCAGCCGTGTAATCACCGGGGAGCTGTTTTTT. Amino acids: CASSRVITGELFF.

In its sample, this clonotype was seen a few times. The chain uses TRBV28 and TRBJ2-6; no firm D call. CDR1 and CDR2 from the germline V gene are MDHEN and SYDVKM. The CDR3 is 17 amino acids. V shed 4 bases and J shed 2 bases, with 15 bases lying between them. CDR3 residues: CASSSQLFPPGANVLTF. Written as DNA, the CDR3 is TGTGCCAGCAGTTCCCAACTATTCCCGCCTGGGGCCAACGTCCTGACTTTC.

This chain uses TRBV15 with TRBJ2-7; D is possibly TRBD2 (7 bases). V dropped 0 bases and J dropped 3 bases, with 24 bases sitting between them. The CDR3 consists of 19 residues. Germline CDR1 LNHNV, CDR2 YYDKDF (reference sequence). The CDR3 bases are TGTGCCACCAGCAGAGACCCGAGGGGGGGGAGCGCTGGATTCTACGAGCAGTACTTC. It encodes CATSRDPRGGSAGFYEQYF.

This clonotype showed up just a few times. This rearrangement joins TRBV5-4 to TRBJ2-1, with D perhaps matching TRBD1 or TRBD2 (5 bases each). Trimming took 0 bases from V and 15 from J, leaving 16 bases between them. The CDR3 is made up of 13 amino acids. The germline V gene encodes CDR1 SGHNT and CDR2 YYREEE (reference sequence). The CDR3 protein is CASSLDRDPPAFF. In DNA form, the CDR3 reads TGTGCCAGCAGCTTGGACCGGGACCCACCAGCGTTCTTC.

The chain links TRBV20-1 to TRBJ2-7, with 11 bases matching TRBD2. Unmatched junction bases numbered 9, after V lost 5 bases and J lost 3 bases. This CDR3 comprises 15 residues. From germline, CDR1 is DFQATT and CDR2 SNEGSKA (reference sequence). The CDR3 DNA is TGCAGTGCTCCGCTTCTAGCGGGAGGTCTCTACGAGCAGTACTTC. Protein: CSAPLLAGGLYEQYF.

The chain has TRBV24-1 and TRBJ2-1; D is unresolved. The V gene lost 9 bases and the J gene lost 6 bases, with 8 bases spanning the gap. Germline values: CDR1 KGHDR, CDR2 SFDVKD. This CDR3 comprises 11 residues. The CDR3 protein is CATELFNEQFF. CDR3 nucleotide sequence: TGTGCCACCGAATTATTCAATGAGCAGTTCTTC.

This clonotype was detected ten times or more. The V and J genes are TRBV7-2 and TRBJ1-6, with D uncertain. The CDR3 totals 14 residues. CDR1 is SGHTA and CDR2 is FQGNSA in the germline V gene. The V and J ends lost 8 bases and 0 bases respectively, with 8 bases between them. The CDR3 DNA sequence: TGTGCCAGCCTGGGCAGCTCCTATAATTCACCCCTCCACTTT. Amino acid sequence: CASLGSSYNSPLHF. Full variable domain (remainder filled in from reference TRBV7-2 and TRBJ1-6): GAGVSQSPSNKVTEKGKDVELRCDPISGHTALYWYRQSLGQGLEFLIYFQGNSAPDKSGLPSDRFSAERTGGSVSTLTIQRTQQEDSAVYLCASLGSSYNSPLHFGNGTRLTVT.

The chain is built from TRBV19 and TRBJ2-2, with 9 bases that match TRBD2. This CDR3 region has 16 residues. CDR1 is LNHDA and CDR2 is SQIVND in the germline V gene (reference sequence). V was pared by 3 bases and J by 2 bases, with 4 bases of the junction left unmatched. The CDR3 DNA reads TGTGCCAGTAGTATCTCGACTAGCGGAAACACCGGGGAGCTGTTTTTT. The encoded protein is CASSISTSGNTGELFF.

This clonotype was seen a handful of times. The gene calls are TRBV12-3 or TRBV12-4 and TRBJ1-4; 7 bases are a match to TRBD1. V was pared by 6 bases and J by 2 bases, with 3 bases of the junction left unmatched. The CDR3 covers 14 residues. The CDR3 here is CASRRGLTNEKLFF. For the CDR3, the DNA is TGTGCCAGCAGGAGGGGGCTGACTAATGAAAAACTGTTTTTT.

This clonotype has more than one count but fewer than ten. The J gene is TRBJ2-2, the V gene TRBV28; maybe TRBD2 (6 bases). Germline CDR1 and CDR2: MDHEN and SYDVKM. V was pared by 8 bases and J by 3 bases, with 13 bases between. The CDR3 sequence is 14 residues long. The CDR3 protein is CASGMGGDTGELFF. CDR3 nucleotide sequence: TGTGCCAGCGGCATGGGCGGGGACACCGGGGAGCTGTTTTTT.

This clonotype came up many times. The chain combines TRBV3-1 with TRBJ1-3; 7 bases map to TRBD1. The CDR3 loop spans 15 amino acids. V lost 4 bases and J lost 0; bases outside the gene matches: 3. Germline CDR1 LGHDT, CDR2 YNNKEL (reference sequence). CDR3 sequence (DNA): TGTGCCAGCAGCCCTAGACAGGGCTCTGGAAACACCATATATTTT. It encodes CASSPRQGSGNTIYF.

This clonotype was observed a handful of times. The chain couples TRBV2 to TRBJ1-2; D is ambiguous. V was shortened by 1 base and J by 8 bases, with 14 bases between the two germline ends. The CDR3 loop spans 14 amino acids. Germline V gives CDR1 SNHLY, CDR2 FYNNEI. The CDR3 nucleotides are TGTGCCAGCAGTGAAGTGGCCCGAAGGGTCGGCTACACCTTC. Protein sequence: CASSEVARRVGYTF.

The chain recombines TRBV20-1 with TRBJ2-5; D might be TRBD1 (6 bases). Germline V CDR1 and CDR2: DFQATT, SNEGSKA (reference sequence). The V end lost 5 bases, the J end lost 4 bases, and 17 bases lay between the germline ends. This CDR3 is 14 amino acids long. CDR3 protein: CSALNRVEGETQYF. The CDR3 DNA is TGCAGTGCTCTGAACAGGGTAGAAGGAGAGACCCAGTACTTC.

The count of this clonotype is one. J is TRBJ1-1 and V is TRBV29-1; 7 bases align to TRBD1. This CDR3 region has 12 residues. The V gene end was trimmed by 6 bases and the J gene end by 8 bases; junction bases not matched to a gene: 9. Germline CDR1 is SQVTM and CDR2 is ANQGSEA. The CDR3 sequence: CSVAQGGREAFF. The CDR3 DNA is TGCAGCGTCGCCCAGGGGGGAAGAGAAGCTTTCTTT.

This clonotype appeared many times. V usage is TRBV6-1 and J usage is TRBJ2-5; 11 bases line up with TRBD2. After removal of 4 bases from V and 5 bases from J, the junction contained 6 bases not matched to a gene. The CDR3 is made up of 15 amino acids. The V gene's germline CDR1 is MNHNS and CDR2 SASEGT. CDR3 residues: CASSVSGGAEETQYF. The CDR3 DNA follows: TGTGCCAGCAGTGTTAGCGGGGGGGCCGAGGAGACCCAGTACTTC.

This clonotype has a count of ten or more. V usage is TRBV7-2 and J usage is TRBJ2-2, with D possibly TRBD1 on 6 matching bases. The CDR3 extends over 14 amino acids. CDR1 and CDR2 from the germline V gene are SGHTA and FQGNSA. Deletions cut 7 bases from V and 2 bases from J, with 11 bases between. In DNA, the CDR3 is TGTGCCAGCAACCCAGGGACAAACACCGGGGAGCTGTTTTTT. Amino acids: CASNPGTNTGELFF.

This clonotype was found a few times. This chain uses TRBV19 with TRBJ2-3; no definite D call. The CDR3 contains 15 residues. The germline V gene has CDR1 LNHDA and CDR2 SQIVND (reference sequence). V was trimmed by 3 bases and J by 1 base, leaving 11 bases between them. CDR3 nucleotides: TGTGCCAGTAGTATCCTACTCGCCGGCACAGATACGCAGTATTTT. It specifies CASSILLAGTDTQYF.

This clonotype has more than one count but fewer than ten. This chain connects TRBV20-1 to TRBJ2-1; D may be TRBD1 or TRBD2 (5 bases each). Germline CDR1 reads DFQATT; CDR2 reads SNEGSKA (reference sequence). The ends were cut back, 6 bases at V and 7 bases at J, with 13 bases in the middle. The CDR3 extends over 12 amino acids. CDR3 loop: CSASPGANEQFF. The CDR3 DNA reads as TGCAGTGCCAGCCCCGGGGCTAATGAGCAGTTCTTC.

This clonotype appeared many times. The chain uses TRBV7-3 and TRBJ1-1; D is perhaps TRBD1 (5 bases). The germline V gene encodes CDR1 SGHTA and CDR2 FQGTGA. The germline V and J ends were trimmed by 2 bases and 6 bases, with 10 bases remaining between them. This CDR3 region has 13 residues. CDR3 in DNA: TGTGCCAGCAGCTTAGGAGGGGTCCCTGAAGCTTTCTTT. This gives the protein CASSLGGVPEAFF.

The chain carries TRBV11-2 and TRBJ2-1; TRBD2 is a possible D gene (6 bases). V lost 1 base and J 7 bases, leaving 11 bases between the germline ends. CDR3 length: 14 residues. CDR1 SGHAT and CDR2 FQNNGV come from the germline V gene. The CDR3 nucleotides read TGTGCCAGCAGCTTAGGAGGACGGGGGAATGAGCAGTTCTTC. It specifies CASSLGGRGNEQFF.

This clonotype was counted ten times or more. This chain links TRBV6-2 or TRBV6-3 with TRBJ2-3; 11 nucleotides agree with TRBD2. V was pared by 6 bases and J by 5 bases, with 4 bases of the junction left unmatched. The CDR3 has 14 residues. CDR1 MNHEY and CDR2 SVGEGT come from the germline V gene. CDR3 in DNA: TGTGCCAGCAGGGACGGACTAGCGGGAGATACGCAGTATTTT. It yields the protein CASRDGLAGDTQYF.

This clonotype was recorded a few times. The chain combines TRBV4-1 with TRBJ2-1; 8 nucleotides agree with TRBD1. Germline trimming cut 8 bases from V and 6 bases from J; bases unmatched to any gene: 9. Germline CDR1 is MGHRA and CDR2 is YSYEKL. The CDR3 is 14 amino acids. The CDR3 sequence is CASHRTGYGNEQFF. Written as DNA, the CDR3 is TGCGCCAGCCACCGGACAGGGTACGGCAATGAGCAGTTCTTC.

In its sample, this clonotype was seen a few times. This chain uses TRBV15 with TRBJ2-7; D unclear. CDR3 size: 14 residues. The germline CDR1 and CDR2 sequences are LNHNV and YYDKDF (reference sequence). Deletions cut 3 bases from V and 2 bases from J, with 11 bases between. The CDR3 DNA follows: TGTGCCACCAGCAGCGGGCAGGTGACCTACGAGCAGTACTTC. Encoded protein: CATSSGQVTYEQYF.

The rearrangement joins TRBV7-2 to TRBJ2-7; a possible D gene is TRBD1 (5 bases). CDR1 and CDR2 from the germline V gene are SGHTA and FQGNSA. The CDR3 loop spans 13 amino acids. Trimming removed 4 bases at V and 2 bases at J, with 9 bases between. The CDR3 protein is CASSWTRTYEQYF. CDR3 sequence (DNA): TGTGCCAGCAGCTGGACACGCACCTACGAGCAGTACTTC.

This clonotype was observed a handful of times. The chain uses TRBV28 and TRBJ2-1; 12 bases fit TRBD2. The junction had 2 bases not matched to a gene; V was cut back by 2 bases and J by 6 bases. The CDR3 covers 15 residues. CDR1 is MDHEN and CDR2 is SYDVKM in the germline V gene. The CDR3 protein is CASSLGLAGRNEQFF. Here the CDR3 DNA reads TGTGCCAGCAGTTTAGGACTAGCGGGACGCAATGAGCAGTTCTTC. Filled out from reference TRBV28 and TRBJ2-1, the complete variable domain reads DVKVTQSSRYLVKRTGEKVFLECVQDMDHENMFWYRQDPGLGLRLIYFSYDVKMKEKGDIPEGYSVSREKKERFSLILESASTNQTSMYLCASSLGLAGRNEQFFGPGTRLTVL.